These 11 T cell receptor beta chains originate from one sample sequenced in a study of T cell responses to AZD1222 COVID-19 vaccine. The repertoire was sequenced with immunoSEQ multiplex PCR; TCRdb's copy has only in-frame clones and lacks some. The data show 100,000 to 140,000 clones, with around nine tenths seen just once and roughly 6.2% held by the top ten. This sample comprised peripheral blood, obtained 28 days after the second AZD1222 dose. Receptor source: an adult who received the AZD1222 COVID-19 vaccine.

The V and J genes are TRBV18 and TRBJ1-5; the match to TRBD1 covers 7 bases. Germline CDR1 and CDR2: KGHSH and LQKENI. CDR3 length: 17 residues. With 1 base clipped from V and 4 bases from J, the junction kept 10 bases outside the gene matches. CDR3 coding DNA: TGTGCCAGCTCACCACTACAGGGGATGGGGCCTAATCAGCCCCAGCATTTT. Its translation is CASSPLQGMGPNQPQHF.

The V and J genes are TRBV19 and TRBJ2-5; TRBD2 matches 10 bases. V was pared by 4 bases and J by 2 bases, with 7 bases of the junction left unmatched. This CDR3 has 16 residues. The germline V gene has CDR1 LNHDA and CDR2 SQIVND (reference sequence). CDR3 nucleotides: TGTGCCAGTAGTACAACACTAGCGGGGCTGCAAGAGACCCAGTACTTC. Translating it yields CASSTTLAGLQETQYF.

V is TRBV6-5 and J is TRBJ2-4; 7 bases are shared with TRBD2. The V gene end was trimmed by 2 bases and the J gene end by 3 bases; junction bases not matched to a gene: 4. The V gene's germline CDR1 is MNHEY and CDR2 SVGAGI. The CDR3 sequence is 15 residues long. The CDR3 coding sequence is TGTGCCAGCAGTTACACACCTAGCGGCAAAAACATTCAGTACTTC. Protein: CASSYTPSGKNIQYF.

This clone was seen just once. This CDR3 reads CASSNQNSPLHF. The CDR3 DNA sequence: TGCGCCAGCAGCAACCAGAATTCACCCCTCCACTTT. V usage is TRBV4-1 and J usage is TRBJ1-6; D ambiguous. Germline CDR1 is MGHRA and CDR2 is YSYEKL. Deletions cut 5 bases from V and 7 bases from J, with 6 bases between. The CDR3 extends over 12 amino acids.

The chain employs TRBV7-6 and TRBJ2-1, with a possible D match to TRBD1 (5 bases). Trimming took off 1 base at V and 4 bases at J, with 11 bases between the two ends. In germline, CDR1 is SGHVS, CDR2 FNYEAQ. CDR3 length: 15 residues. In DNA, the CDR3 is TGTGCCAGCAGCTTAGTCAGGGTGAGGTACAATGAGCAGTTCTTC. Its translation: CASSLVRVRYNEQFF.

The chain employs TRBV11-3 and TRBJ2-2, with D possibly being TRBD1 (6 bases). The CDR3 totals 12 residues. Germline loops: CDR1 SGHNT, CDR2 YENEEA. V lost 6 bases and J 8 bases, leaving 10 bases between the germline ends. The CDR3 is CASSHRVGELFF. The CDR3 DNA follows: TGTGCCAGCAGTCACAGGGTGGGGGAGCTGTTTTTT.

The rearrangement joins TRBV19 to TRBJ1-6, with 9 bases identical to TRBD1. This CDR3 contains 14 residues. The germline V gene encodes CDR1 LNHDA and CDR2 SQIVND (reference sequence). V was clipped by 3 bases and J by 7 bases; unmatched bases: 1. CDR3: CASSIDRGNSPLHF. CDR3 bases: TGTGCCAGTAGTATTGACAGGGGGAATTCACCCCTCCACTTT.

The CDR3 sequence is CAWNVGSSYNEQFF. For the CDR3, the DNA is TGTGCCTGGAATGTTGGGAGCTCCTACAATGAGCAGTTCTTC. The chain has TRBV30 and TRBJ2-1; a possible D gene is TRBD2 (5 bases). Trimming pared 4 bases from V and 0 bases from J, leaving 10 bases between. CDR3 length equals 14 residues. Germline V gives CDR1 GTSNPN, CDR2 SVGIG (reference sequence).

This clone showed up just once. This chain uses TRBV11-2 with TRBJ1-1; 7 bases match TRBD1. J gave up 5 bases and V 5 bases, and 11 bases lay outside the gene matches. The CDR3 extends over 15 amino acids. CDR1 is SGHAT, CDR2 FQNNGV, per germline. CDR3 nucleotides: TGTGCCAGCAGCCGAACGGACAGGAGGAGGACTGAAGCTTTCTTT. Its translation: CASSRTDRRRTEAFF.

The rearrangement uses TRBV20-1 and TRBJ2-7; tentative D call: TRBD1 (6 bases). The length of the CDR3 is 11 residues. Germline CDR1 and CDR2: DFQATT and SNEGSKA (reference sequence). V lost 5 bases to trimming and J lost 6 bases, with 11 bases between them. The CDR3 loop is CSARRDTEQYF. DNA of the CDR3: TGCAGTGCTCGTCGGGACACCGAGCAGTACTTC.

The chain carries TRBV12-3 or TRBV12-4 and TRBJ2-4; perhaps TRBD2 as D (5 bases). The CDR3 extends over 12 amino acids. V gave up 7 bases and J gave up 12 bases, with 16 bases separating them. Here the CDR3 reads CASTTRLGNQYF. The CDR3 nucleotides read TGTGCCAGCACTACCCGCCTCGGGAATCAGTACTTC.